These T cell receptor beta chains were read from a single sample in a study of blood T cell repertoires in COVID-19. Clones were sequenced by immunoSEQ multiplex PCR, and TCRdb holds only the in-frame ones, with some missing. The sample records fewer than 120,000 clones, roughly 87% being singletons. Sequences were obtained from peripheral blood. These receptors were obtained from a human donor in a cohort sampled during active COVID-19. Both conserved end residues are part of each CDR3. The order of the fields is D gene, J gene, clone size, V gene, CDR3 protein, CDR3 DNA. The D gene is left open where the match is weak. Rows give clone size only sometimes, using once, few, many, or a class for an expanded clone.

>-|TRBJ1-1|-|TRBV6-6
CASSYGGTEAFF
TGTGCCAGCAGTTACGGCGGCACTGAAGCTTTCTTT
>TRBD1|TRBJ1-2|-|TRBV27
CASSLSVGQGAFYGYTF
TGTGCCAGCAGTTTATCGGTCGGACAGGGCGCCTTCTATGGCTACACCTTC
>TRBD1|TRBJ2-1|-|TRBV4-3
CASSQDVTGGWGQFF
TGCGCCAGCAGCCAAGACGTTACAGGGGGCTGGGGGCAGTTCTTC
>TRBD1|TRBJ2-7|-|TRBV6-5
CASRPQDRGAYEQYF
TGTGCCAGCAGGCCCCAGGACAGGGGCGCCTACGAGCAGTACTTC
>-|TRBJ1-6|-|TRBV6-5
CASSQGISPLHF
TGTGCCAGCAGTCAGGGAATTTCACCCCTCCACTTT
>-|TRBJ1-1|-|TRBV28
CASSRSDRYTEAFF
TGTGCCAGCAGCCGCTCGGACAGATACACTGAAGCTTTCTTT
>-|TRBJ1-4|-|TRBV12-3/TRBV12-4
CASSANTGEKLFF
TGTGCCAGCAGTGCCAATACCGGGGAAAAACTGTTTTTT
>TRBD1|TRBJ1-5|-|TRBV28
CASSLNPGQKNQPQHF
TGTGCCAGCAGTTTAAATCCGGGACAGAAGAATCAGCCCCAGCATTTT
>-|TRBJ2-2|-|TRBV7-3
CASSPHFPTGELFF
TGTGCCAGCAGCCCCCACTTCCCCACCGGGGAGCTGTTTTTT
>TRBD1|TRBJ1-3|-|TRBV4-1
CASSQDTTGQAVGNTIYF
TGCGCCAGCAGCCAAGATACAACGGGACAGGCTGTGGGAAACACCATATATTTT
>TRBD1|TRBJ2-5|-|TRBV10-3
CAITRGQVLTQETQYF
TGTGCCATCACCAGAGGACAGGTCCTGACCCAAGAGACCCAGTACTTC
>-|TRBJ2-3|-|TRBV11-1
CASSFIASMADTQYF
TGTGCCAGCAGCTTCATAGCTTCTATGGCAGATACGCAGTATTTT
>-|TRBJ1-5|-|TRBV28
CASMNLGGREGISNQPQHF
TGTGCCAGCATGAATCTCGGCGGCAGGGAGGGAATTAGCAATCAGCCCCAGCATTTT
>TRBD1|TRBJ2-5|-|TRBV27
CASSQVGAGGSRGRETQYF
TGTGCCAGCAGTCAAGTAGGTGCAGGGGGCTCCCGAGGGCGGGAGACCCAGTACTTC
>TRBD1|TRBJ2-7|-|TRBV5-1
CASATGQGNEQYF
TGCGCCAGCGCCACAGGACAGGGCAACGAGCAGTACTTC
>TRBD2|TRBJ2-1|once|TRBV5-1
CASSPRPSGRLHEQFF
TGCGCCAGCAGCCCCCGCCCCAGCGGGAGACTTCATGAGCAGTTCTTC
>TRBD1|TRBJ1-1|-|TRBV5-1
CASRLRRDREGTEAFF
TGCGCCAGCAGGTTGAGAAGGGACAGGGAAGGGACTGAAGCTTTCTTT
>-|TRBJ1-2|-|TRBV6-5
CASSPPTGPGGYTF
TGTGCCAGCAGTCCCCCTACAGGGCCGGGGGGCTACACCTTC
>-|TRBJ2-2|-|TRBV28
CASSLLLGQHTGELFF
TGTGCCAGCAGTTTATTGCTGGGACAACACACCGGGGAGCTGTTTTTT
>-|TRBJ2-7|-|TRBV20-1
CSASRGGEQYF
TGCAGTGCTAGTCGGGGTGGCGAGCAGTACTTC
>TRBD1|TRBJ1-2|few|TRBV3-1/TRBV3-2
CASSRPGGGGYTF
TGTGCCAGCAGCCGCCCAGGGGGAGGCGGCTACACCTTC